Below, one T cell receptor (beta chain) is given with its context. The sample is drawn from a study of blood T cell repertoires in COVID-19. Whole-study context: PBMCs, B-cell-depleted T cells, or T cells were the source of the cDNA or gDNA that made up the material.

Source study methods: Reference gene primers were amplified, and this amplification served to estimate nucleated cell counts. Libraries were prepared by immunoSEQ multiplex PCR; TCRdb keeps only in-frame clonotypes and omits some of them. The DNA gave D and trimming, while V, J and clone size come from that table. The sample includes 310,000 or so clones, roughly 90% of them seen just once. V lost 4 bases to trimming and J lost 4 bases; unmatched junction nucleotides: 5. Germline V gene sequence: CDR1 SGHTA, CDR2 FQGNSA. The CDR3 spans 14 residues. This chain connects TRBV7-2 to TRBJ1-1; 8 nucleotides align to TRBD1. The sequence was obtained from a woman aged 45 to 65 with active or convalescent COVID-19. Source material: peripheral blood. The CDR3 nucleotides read TGTGCCAGCAGCTCTTTTACAGGGGGCACTGAAGCTTTCTTT. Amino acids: CASSSFTGGTEAFF.